This T cell receptor beta chain was sequenced for a study of T cells in Graves' hyperthyroidism and ophthalmopathy. V shed 0 bases, J shed 3 bases, and the junction held 18 bases outside the gene matches. The germline V gene has CDR1 MNHEY and CDR2 SVGAGI. This CDR3 has 20 residues. This clonotype was recorded many times. The antigen is unknown. Study observations and caveats: Ophthalmopathy was predicted by the model a median of about six months ahead of onset.

Diagnoses were made from clinical symptoms, serum measures (thyroxine and TRAb), thyroid ultrasound and orbital computed tomography. The study collected blood at first hyperthyroidism diagnosis, before any ophthalmopathy symptoms arose. Extraction of PBMCs used 7.5 to 10 ml of fresh peripheral blood. Amplified TCR beta CDR3 regions derived from RNA transcripts. In the first-round RT-PCR of the TCR CDR3, the HTBI primer set was used. TCRdb recomputed calls from the multiplex PCR reads with MiXCR, one row per CDR3 protein. The sample includes about 380,000 distinct CDR3 sequences, approximately 12% of them seen just once.

The J gene is TRBJ2-3, the V gene TRBV6-5, with 7 bases matching TRBD1. The sample comprised blood. The source is a man aged 30 to 39 with Graves' hyperthyroidism that later progressed to Graves' ophthalmopathy. For the CDR3, the DNA is TGTGCCAGCAGTTACTCGAGTCAGGACAGGTTTCTTTTTTCGACAGATACGCAGTATTTT. Translation gives CASSYSSQDRFLFSTDTQYF.